These 8 T cell receptor beta chains were sequenced from one sample in a study of cytomegalovirus exposure and HLA in healthy donors. The PCR employed 60 Vbeta primers together with 13 Jbeta primers. Generated by immunoSEQ multiplex PCR, the TCRdb table keeps only in-frame clones and is missing some. The data hold under 250,000 clones, with 70% to 90% observed a single time. The material sequenced was PBMCs. Every receptor here comes from a girl aged 2-9 years in good health and CMV-seronegative.

The chain couples TRBV7-9 to TRBJ1-2; D might be TRBD1 (6 bases). Germline V CDR1 and CDR2: SEHNR, FQNEAQ (reference sequence). The CDR3 is 14 residues long. V was shortened by 5 bases and J by 2 bases, with 12 bases between the two germline ends. CDR3 region: CASSRDIMNYGYTF. The CDR3 coding sequence is TGTGCCAGCAGCCGGGACATCATGAACTATGGCTACACCTTC.

This clone showed up just a few times. This chain uses TRBV28 with TRBJ2-1; 12 bases agree with TRBD2. Losses at the gene ends were 5 bases for V and 2 bases for J; bases not matched to a gene: 10. This CDR3 has 18 amino acids. Germline V gene sequence: CDR1 MDHEN, CDR2 SYDVKM. CDR3 amino acids: CASSTPKTSGGPYNEQFF. The CDR3 nucleotides read TGTGCCAGCAGTACCCCGAAGACTAGCGGGGGCCCCTACAATGAGCAGTTCTTC.

This clone occurred a few times. This rearrangement joins TRBV4-1 to TRBJ1-3; 7 nucleotides line up with TRBD1. CDR1 is MGHRA, CDR2 YSYEKL, per germline. This CDR3 is built from 14 residues. J gave up 1 base and V 5 bases, and 2 bases lay outside the gene matches. The CDR3 is CASSDRVSGNTIYF. CDR3 nucleotides: TGCGCCAGCAGCGACAGGGTTTCTGGAAACACCATATATTTT.

The rearrangement uses TRBV6-5 and TRBJ1-1, with D unclear. Between the trimmed V and J ends, which lost 7 bases and 5 bases, there was a span of 20 bases. The CDR3 contains 15 residues. CDR1 is MNHEY, CDR2 SVGAGI, per germline. In DNA, the CDR3 is TGTGCCAGCACCATACTGACGCCAACGGGGACTGAAGCTTTCTTT. Amino acids: CASTILTPTGTEAFF.

The genes are TRBV9 and TRBJ1-1; D may be TRBD1 (5 bases). The CDR3 has 17 residues. V dropped 2 bases and J dropped 5 bases, with 22 bases sitting between them. The germline V gene has CDR1 SGDLS and CDR2 YYNGEE. The CDR3 here is CASSVGGGRLARTEAFF. The CDR3, as DNA: TGTGCCAGCAGCGTCGGTGGGGGGAGGCTTGCAAGAACTGAAGCTTTCTTT.

This clone was seen a few times. V usage is TRBV5-6 and J usage is TRBJ1-1; maybe TRBD1 (6 bases). Trimming cost V 0 bases and J 3 bases, with 15 bases left between them. Germline CDR1 is SGHDT and CDR2 is YYEEEE. CDR3 length equals 16 residues. CDR3 in DNA: TGTGCCAGCAGCTTGGGGGGGTCTGGGGGCCACACTGAAGCTTTCTTT. Its protein product is CASSLGGSGGHTEAFF.

Here the CDR3 DNA reads TGTGCCAGCAGTGGTCCCAGGGACAGAATTAATTCACCCCTCCACTTT. It specifies CASSGPRDRINSPLHF. The chain combines TRBV25-1 with TRBJ1-6; 7 bases align to TRBD1. Looked up from germline, CDR1 is MGHDK and CDR2 is SYGVNS. Germline trimming cut 4 bases from V and 6 bases from J; bases unmatched to any gene: 9. The CDR3 has 16 amino acids.

This rearrangement joins TRBV27 to TRBJ1-5; 10 bases line up with TRBD1. The ends lost 5 bases at V and 6 bases at J; junction bases unmatched: 4. The CDR3 is made up of 14 amino acids. Germline V CDR1 and CDR2: MNHEY, SMNVEV (reference sequence). CDR3 nucleotides: TGTGCCAGCAGTCCCGGGACAGGGGCTCAGCCCCAGCATTTT. It yields the protein CASSPGTGAQPQHF.